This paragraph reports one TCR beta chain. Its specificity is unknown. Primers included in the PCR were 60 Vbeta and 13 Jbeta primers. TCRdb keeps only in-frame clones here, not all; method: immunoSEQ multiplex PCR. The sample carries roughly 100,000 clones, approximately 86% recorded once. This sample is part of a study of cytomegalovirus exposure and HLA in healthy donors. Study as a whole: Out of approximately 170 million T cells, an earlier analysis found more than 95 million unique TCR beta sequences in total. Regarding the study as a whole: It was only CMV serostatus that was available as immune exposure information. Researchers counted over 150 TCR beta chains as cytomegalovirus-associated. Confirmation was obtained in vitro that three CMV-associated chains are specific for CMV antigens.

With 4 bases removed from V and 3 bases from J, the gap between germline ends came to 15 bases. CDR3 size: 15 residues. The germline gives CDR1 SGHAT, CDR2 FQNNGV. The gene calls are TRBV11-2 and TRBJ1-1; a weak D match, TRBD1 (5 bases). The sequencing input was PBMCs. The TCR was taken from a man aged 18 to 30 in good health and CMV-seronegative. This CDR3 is CASSSPREWDTEAFF. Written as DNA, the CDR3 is TGTGCCAGCAGCTCGCCCAGGGAATGGGACACTGAAGCTTTCTTT. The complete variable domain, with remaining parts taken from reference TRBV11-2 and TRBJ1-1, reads EAGVAQSPRYKIIEKRQSVAFWCNPISGHATLYWYQQILGQGPKLLIQFQNNGVVDDSQLPKDRFSAERLKGVDSTLKIQPAKLEDSAVYLCASSSPREWDTEAFFGQGTRLTVV.